The rows below give T cell receptor beta chains drawn from one sample of a study of blood T cell repertoires in COVID-19. Produced via immunoSEQ multiplex PCR; TCRdb's table is partial and in-frame only. The table lists some 140,000 clones, roughly 85% of them singletons, with 3% to 4.5% in the top ten. Sequencing was performed on peripheral blood. Every receptor here comes from a man between 60 and 75 years old with acute or convalescent COVID-19. The CDR3 runs from the conserved cysteine through the conserved F or W. A D gene is named only where the DNA matches it firmly. Expanded clones get a size class; other rows say once, few or many, or leave the size out.

cdr3_aa,cdr3_nt,v_call,d_call,j_call,clone_size
CASSGQTGRNSPLHF,TGTGCCAGTAGTGGCCAGACAGGGAGGAATTCACCCCTCCACTTT,TRBV19,TRBD1,TRBJ1-6,NA
CASSLIYNEQFF,TGTGCCAGCAGCTTGATATACAATGAGCAGTTCTTC,TRBV5-8,NA,TRBJ2-1,NA
CASSLNSRGSWNTEAFF,TGTGCCAGCAGCTTGAATTCCAGGGGCTCATGGAACACTGAAGCTTTCTTT,TRBV5-5,NA,TRBJ1-1,NA
CASSLVGTGGNQPQHF,TGTGCCAGCAGCTTGGTGGGGACAGGGGGCAATCAGCCCCAGCATTTT,TRBV5-5,TRBD1,TRBJ1-5,NA
CASSKVLFCGNLGNTIYF,TGTGCCAGCAGCAAGGTCCTCTTTTGCGGAAACCTAGGAAACACCATATATTTT,TRBV21-1,NA,TRBJ1-3,NA
CASSLDSGSGYEQYF,TGCGCCAGCAGCTTGGATTCCGGGAGCGGCTACGAGCAGTACTTC,TRBV5-1,NA,TRBJ2-7,NA
CASRTGSSYEQYF,TGTGCCAGTAGGACAGGTAGCTCCTACGAGCAGTACTTC,TRBV28,TRBD1,TRBJ2-7,NA
CASSVTSGIGNEQFF,TGTGCCAGTAGTGTTACTAGCGGGATAGGCAATGAGCAGTTCTTC,TRBV19,TRBD2,TRBJ2-1,NA
CASSLEGARTGELFF,TGTGCCAGCAGCTTAGAAGGGGCGAGGACCGGGGAGCTGTTTTTT,TRBV11-1,NA,TRBJ2-2,NA
CASSLVGGSTDTQYF,TGTGCCAGCAGTTTGGTGGGAGGGAGCACAGATACGCAGTATTTT,TRBV28,TRBD2,TRBJ2-3,NA
CASSPGREEREGKNIQYF,TGTGCCAGCAGCCCTGGCCGAGAGGAGCGGGAGGGTAAAAACATTCAGTACTTC,TRBV5-6,TRBD2,TRBJ2-4,once
CASSDTTGKGTEAFF,TGTGCCAGCAGTGATACGACGGGAAAGGGCACTGAAGCTTTCTTT,TRBV28,NA,TRBJ1-1,NA
CASSFLRDRVEGTDTQYF,TGTGCCAGCAGTTTCCTCCGCGACAGGGTGGAGGGCACAGATACGCAGTATTTT,TRBV6-2/TRBV6-3,TRBD1,TRBJ2-3,NA
CASSIGGGQPQHF,TGTGCCAGCAGTATCGGAGGCGGTCAGCCCCAGCATTTT,TRBV6-2/TRBV6-3,NA,TRBJ1-5,NA
CASSFTGGPTDTQYF,TGTGCCAGCAGCTTCACGGGAGGGCCCACAGATACGCAGTATTTT,TRBV7-3,TRBD2,TRBJ2-3,NA
CASSPYQGGEKLFF,TGTGCCAGCAGCCCATATCAGGGGGGTGAAAAACTGTTTTTT,TRBV9,TRBD1,TRBJ1-4,NA
CASRRQAQETQYF,TGTGCCAGCAGGAGACAGGCCCAAGAGACCCAGTACTTC,TRBV2,NA,TRBJ2-5,NA
CASSIAQGRSSYEQYF,TGTGCCAGTAGTATCGCACAGGGGCGGTCATCCTACGAGCAGTACTTC,TRBV19,TRBD1,TRBJ2-7,NA
CASTDRKGGYTF,TGTGCCAGTACCGACAGGAAGGGTGGCTACACCTTC,TRBV19,NA,TRBJ1-2,NA
CASRWGGADQPQHF,TGTGCCAGCAGGTGGGGGGGCGCAGATCAGCCCCAGCATTTT,TRBV6-5,NA,TRBJ1-5,NA
CASSAGGGSGTDTQYF,TGTGCCAGCAGCGCCGGGGGTGGGTCGGGCACAGATACGCAGTATTTT,TRBV9,NA,TRBJ2-3,NA
CASTVRPGNTEAFF,TGTGCCAGCACTGTTAGGCCGGGAAACACTGAAGCTTTCTTT,TRBV27,NA,TRBJ1-1,NA
CAISRDRGSNQPQHF,TGTGCCATCAGTCGGGACAGGGGTAGCAATCAGCCCCAGCATTTT,TRBV10-3,TRBD1,TRBJ1-5,NA
CASSPTTANYGYTF,TGTGCCAGCAGTCCTACGACAGCTAACTATGGCTACACCTTC,TRBV2,NA,TRBJ1-2,NA
CATSDPGQPSNYGYTF,TGTGCCACCAGTGATCCCGGACAGCCCTCTAACTATGGCTACACCTTC,TRBV24-1,NA,TRBJ1-2,NA
CASSSLNYGYTF,TGTGCCAGTAGTAGTCTTAACTATGGCTACACCTTC,TRBV19,NA,TRBJ1-2,NA
CASSSGLPAEQYF,TGTGCCAGCAGCTCGGGACTGCCCGCCGAGCAGTACTTC,TRBV11-2,NA,TRBJ2-7,NA
CATQPTGTSTYSGANVLTF,TGTGCCACCCAACCGACCGGGACATCCACTTACTCTGGGGCCAACGTCCTGACTTTC,TRBV27,NA,TRBJ2-6,NA
CASSYTGSDGYTF,TGTGCCAGCAGTTATACAGGGAGCGATGGCTACACCTTC,TRBV27,NA,TRBJ1-2,NA
CASSRGGRWNTEAFF,TGTGCCAGCAGCCGAGGGGGACGGTGGAACACTGAAGCTTTCTTT,TRBV3-1/TRBV3-2,NA,TRBJ1-1,NA
CASSFQPGQGVRGYTF,TGTGCCAGCAGTTTTCAGCCGGGACAGGGCGTGCGGGGCTACACCTTC,TRBV28,TRBD1,TRBJ1-2,NA
CASSQVAGVQFF,TGTGCCAGCAGCCAAGTAGCGGGAGTGCAGTTCTTC,TRBV3-1/TRBV3-2,TRBD2,TRBJ2-1,NA
CASTPDISQTYEQYF,TGTGCCAGCACCCCCGATATCAGTCAGACCTACGAGCAGTACTTC,TRBV6-5,NA,TRBJ2-7,NA
CASSQDETGNEKLFF,TGCGCCAGCAGCCAAGATGAAACAGGGAATGAAAAACTGTTTTTT,TRBV4-1,NA,TRBJ1-4,NA
CASSPQIPSGRYEQYF,TGTGCCAGCAGCCCCCAGATCCCTAGCGGGAGGTACGAGCAGTACTTC,TRBV7-2,TRBD2,TRBJ2-7,NA
CASMRTSGYEQYF,TGTGCCAGCATGCGGACTAGCGGTTACGAGCAGTACTTC,TRBV7-9,TRBD2,TRBJ2-7,NA
CASRSRGGLDNEQFF,TGTGCCAGCAGATCTAGAGGGGGCTTGGACAATGAGCAGTTCTTC,TRBV28,TRBD1,TRBJ2-1,once
CASSYGAGTGGYEQYF,TGTGCCAGCAGTTACGGCGCGGGGACAGGGGGCTACGAGCAGTACTTC,TRBV6-5,TRBD1,TRBJ2-7,NA
CAWSVTGRNTEAFF,TGTGCCTGGAGTGTAACAGGGAGGAACACTGAAGCTTTCTTT,TRBV30,NA,TRBJ1-1,once
CASSLGVSVEQYF,TGTGCCAGCTCCCTGGGAGTATCGGTCGAGCAGTACTTC,TRBV12-3/TRBV12-4,NA,TRBJ2-7,many
CASAGLYEKLFF,TGTGCCAGCGCAGGGTTGTACGAAAAACTGTTTTTT,TRBV2,NA,TRBJ1-4,NA
CASSQTVGNTIYF,TGTGCCAGCAGTCAAACGGTTGGAAACACCATATATTTT,TRBV6-5,NA,TRBJ1-3,many
CASSLFGPGEAPLHF,TGCGCCAGCAGCCTTTTCGGACCCGGGGAGGCACCCCTCCACTTT,TRBV5-1,NA,TRBJ1-6,NA
CAISGSGGANVLTF,TGTGCCATCAGCGGGTCCGGGGGGGCCAACGTCCTGACTTTC,TRBV10-3,NA,TRBJ2-6,NA
CASSQEAGLSHEQYF,TGTGCCAGCAGCCAAGAGGCGGGATTGAGCCACGAGCAGTACTTC,TRBV3-1/TRBV3-2,NA,TRBJ2-7,NA
CASSRGEQFF,TGTGCCAGCAGCCGGGGTGAGCAGTTCTTC,TRBV25-1,NA,TRBJ2-1,NA
CASSLSGASSYNEQFF,TGTGCCAGCAGCTTGAGCGGCGCGAGCTCCTACAATGAGCAGTTCTTC,TRBV5-4,NA,TRBJ2-1,NA
CASTSSSYEQYF,TGTGCCAGCACTAGCAGCTCCTACGAGCAGTACTTC,TRBV28,NA,TRBJ2-7,NA